What follows are 25 T cell receptor beta chains derived from one specimen sequenced in a study of Ad26.COV2.S vaccination and SARS-CoV-2 variants. Data came from immunoSEQ multiplex PCR; TCRdb stores just in-frame clones and leaves some out. The sample shows roughly 450,000 clones, over 75% of them seen only once. Treatment specified: around 19 received Ad26.COV2.S at low or high dose, single or two shots; about 5 received placebo; per-sample allocation not given. Sampling was performed 63 days after the first vaccine or placebo injection. The starting material was peripheral blood, obtained in a trial of Ad26.COV2.S vaccine versus placebo. Receptors were obtained from a person aged 18-60 years who received the Ad26.COV2.S COVID-19 vaccine or a placebo.

This chain connects TRBV6-1 to TRBJ1-3; 7 positions match TRBD1. The CDR3 sequence is 16 residues long. Per the germline V gene, CDR1 is MNHNS and CDR2 is SASEGT. V lost 1 base and J lost 2; bases outside the gene matches: 5. The chain's CDR3 is CASSEGSTGTGNTIYF. DNA of the CDR3: TGTGCCAGCAGTGAAGGGTCGACAGGGACTGGAAACACCATATATTTT.

V usage is TRBV7-2 and J usage is TRBJ2-5; D remains unclear. V lost 3 bases to trimming and J lost 2 bases, with 10 bases between them. The CDR3 is 14 residues long. CDR1 is SGHTA and CDR2 is FQGNSA in the germline V gene. In DNA form, the CDR3 reads TGTGCCAGCAGCTTTCGGAACAGACAAGAGACCCAGTACTTC. Protein: CASSFRNRQETQYF.

The chain couples TRBV28 to TRBJ1-5; no reliable D call. The CDR3 runs to 15 residues. Per the germline V gene, CDR1 is MDHEN and CDR2 is SYDVKM. The ends were cut back, 1 base at V and 0 bases at J, with 7 bases in the middle. CDR3 DNA: TGTGCCAGCAGTTTATTGACATATAGCAATCAGCCCCAGCATTTT. Translating gives CASSLLTYSNQPQHF.

A remark on this clone: Compared with germline, one end of the junction differs, possibly owing to a read error. This chain connects TRBV7-8 to TRBJ2-1; TRBD2 matches 9 bases. The length of the CDR3 is 15 residues. Germline V lookup: CDR1 SGHVS, CDR2 FQNEAQ. The DNA for the CDR3 is TGTGCCAGCAGCCCCGAGGGGCGGGCGGGAGGGACAAGGGTCTTC. It encodes CASSPEGRAGGTRVF.

In its sample, this clone was seen a few times. The chain joins TRBV11-2 to TRBJ2-7, with D maybe TRBD2 (6 bases). Deletions cut 1 base from V and 6 bases from J, with 13 bases between. CDR3 size: 14 residues. Germline V gives CDR1 SGHAT, CDR2 FQNNGV. This CDR3 is CASSLAGERVEQYF. CDR3 in DNA: TGTGCCAGCAGCTTAGCGGGAGAAAGGGTCGAGCAGTACTTC.

Concerning this clone itself: Within the sample, other DNA sequences also encode this same CDR3. The V call is TRBV27, the J call TRBJ1-5; the D gene is possibly TRBD1 (5 bases). Germline CDR1 reads MNHEY; CDR2 reads SMNVEV (reference sequence). The CDR3 sequence is 14 residues long. Trimming stripped 6 bases from V and 6 bases from J, with 15 bases between. In DNA, the CDR3 is TGTGCCAGCAGCCCCGGGGGGGGACGTCAGCCCCAGCATTTT. Translating it yields CASSPGGGRQPQHF.

The J gene is TRBJ2-1, the V gene TRBV9; D is undetermined. Germline values: CDR1 SGDLS, CDR2 YYNGEE. The CDR3 extends over 16 amino acids. The germline V and J ends were trimmed by 0 bases and 0 bases, with 10 bases remaining between them. The CDR3 bases are TGTGCCAGCAGCGTAGCTGCCCTGAGCTCCTACAATGAGCAGTTCTTC. Translated, it gives CASSVAALSSYNEQFF.

The chain combines TRBV3-1 (or the pseudogene TRBV3-2) with TRBJ1-2; no definite D call. The CDR3 length is 12 residues. The germline gives CDR1 LGHDT, CDR2 YNNKEL (reference sequence). V was pared by 4 bases and J by 8 bases, with 11 bases between. CDR3 coding DNA: TGTGCCAGCAGCCCGGACGCTGGCGGCTACACCTTC. Amino acid sequence: CASSPDAGGYTF.

The chain recombines TRBV6-5 with TRBJ2-7; 9 bases line up with TRBD1. This CDR3 region has 15 residues. V lost 0 bases to trimming and J lost 5 bases; unmatched junction nucleotides: 5. Germline V gene data show CDR1 as MNHEY and CDR2 as SVGAGI. CDR3 sequence reads: CASSYSSGTGHEQYF. The CDR3 DNA sequence: TGTGCCAGCAGTTACTCGAGCGGGACAGGGCACGAGCAGTACTTC.

The chain uses TRBV7-6 and TRBJ2-2, with D maybe TRBD2 (6 bases). V lost 1 base, J lost 4 bases, and 13 bases lay in between. CDR1 and CDR2 from the germline V gene are SGHVS and FNYEAQ. The CDR3 totals 16 residues. The CDR3 DNA follows: TGTGCCAGCAGCTTAGGCGGGACCGACGTCACCGGGGAGCTGTTTTTT. Residues: CASSLGGTDVTGELFF. The full variable domain, its missing parts supplied by reference TRBV7-6 and TRBJ2-2, is GAGVSQSPRYKVTKRGQDVALRCDPISGHVSLYWYRQALGQGPEFLTYFNYEAQQDKSGLPNDRFSAERPEGSISTLTIQRTEQRDSAMYRCASSLGGTDVTGELFFGEGSRLTVL.

The CDR3 nucleotides are TGTGCCAGCAGCTTAGCGCACGGTAGCACAGATACGCAGTATTTT. Its translation is CASSLAHGSTDTQYF. This sequence joins TRBV7-2 and TRBJ2-3; D gene uncertain. This CDR3 is built from 15 residues. Trimming took 0 bases from V and 0 from J, leaving 7 bases between them. The V gene's germline CDR1 is SGHTA and CDR2 FQGNSA. The variable domain in full, completed from reference TRBV7-2 and TRBJ2-3, reads GAGVSQSPSNKVTEKGKDVELRCDPISGHTALYWYRQSLGQGLEFLIYFQGNSAPDKSGLPSDRFSAERTGGSVSTLTIQRTQQEDSAVYLCASSLAHGSTDTQYFGPGTRLTVL.

This clone occurred once. J is TRBJ2-1 and V is TRBV4-3, with a weak D call TRBD1 (7 bases). Germline CDR1 LGHNA, CDR2 YSLEER. Trimming shortened V by 0 bases and J by 0 bases, and 12 bases separated the two germline ends. CDR3 length: 17 amino acids. CDR3 protein: CASSQEVQGGSYNEQFF. CDR3 DNA: TGCGCCAGCAGCCAAGAGGTTCAGGGGGGCTCCTACAATGAGCAGTTCTTC.

This chain links TRBV19 with TRBJ1-1, with 8 bases aligning to TRBD1. With 10 bases clipped from V and 1 base from J, the junction kept 17 bases outside the gene matches. This CDR3 has 17 residues. CDR1 LNHDA and CDR2 SQIVND come from the germline V gene (reference sequence). The CDR3 loop reads CATKGPQGAGENTEAFF. The DNA of the CDR3 is TGTGCCACGAAGGGACCCCAGGGGGCCGGGGAGAACACTGAAGCTTTCTTT.

This chain links TRBV18 with TRBJ2-5; D not certain. This CDR3 contains 14 residues. Germline-derived CDR1 and CDR2 are KGHSH and LQKENI. Trimming left V 2 bases short and J 7 bases short, with 14 bases between. CDR3: CASSPMEEKGTQYF. The CDR3 bases are TGTGCCAGCTCACCAATGGAAGAGAAGGGGACCCAGTACTTC. Filled out from reference TRBV18 and TRBJ2-5, the complete variable domain reads NAGVMQNPRHLVRRRGQEARLRCSPMKGHSHVYWYRQLPEEGLKFMVYLQKENIIDESGMPKERFSAEFPKEGPSILRIQQVVRGDSAAYFCASSPMEEKGTQYFGPGTRLLVL.

This chain uses TRBV14 with TRBJ2-5; D possibly corresponds to TRBD2 (6 bases). V lost 1 base and J 3 bases, leaving 12 bases between the germline ends. Germline V gene lookup returns CDR1 SGHDN and CDR2 FVKESK. The length of the CDR3 is 15 residues. The CDR3 sequence: CASSQVLGLKETQYF. CDR3 bases: TGTGCCAGCAGCCAAGTCTTGGGACTCAAAGAGACCCAGTACTTC.

The genes are TRBV4-1 and TRBJ2-7; D ambiguous. With 4 bases removed from V and 6 bases from J, the gap between germline ends came to 13 bases. This CDR3 has 13 residues. Germline CDR1 reads MGHRA; CDR2 reads YSYEKL. CDR3 residues: CASSRMAGSEQYF. The CDR3 nucleotides read TGCGCCAGCAGCCGGATGGCCGGGTCCGAGCAGTACTTC.

This clone has a single count. The rearrangement links TRBV6-5 to TRBJ2-4; no clear D gene. This CDR3 spans 13 amino acids. CDR1 is MNHEY and CDR2 is SVGAGI in the germline V gene. Between the trimmed V and J ends, which lost 6 bases and 4 bases, there was a span of 10 bases. The CDR3 protein is CASRPPLKNIQYF. The CDR3 region has the DNA TGTGCCAGCAGACCGCCACTTAAAAACATTCAGTACTTC.

This chain joins TRBV4-3 and TRBJ1-2; D ambiguous. The CDR3 is 15 amino acids. Germline V gene sequence: CDR1 LGHNA, CDR2 YSLEER. With 0 bases removed from V and 4 bases from J, the gap between germline ends came to 12 bases. The CDR3 DNA reads as TGCGCCAGCAGCCAAGATAAAAATCCGGTCTATGGCTACACCTTC. Residues: CASSQDKNPVYGYTF.

This clone has a single count. The chain links TRBV24-1 to TRBJ2-3, with 7 bases identical to TRBD2. V lost 2 bases to trimming and J lost 3 bases; unmatched junction nucleotides: 4. The CDR3 sequence is 15 residues long. Germline lookup yields CDR1 KGHDR and CDR2 SFDVKD. The CDR3 sequence: CATSDSRDYTDTQYF. In DNA, the CDR3 is TGTGCCACCAGTGATTCTAGGGACTATACAGATACGCAGTATTTT.

V and J are TRBV19 and TRBJ1-2; D is possibly TRBD1 (5 bases). CDR3 length: 12 residues. Trimming stripped 3 bases from V and 10 bases from J, with 12 bases between. CDR1 and CDR2 from the germline V gene are LNHDA and SQIVND (reference sequence). The CDR3 sequence is CASSISSGAYTF. DNA for the CDR3: TGTGCCAGTAGTATTTCGAGTGGGGCCTACACCTTC.

The V gene is TRBV6-1, the J gene TRBJ2-1, with TRBD1 matching 7 bases. V lost 1 base and J lost 1; bases outside the gene matches: 10. Germline V gives CDR1 MNHNS, CDR2 SASEGT. The CDR3 loop spans 18 amino acids. The CDR3 loop is CASSEVVIQDRSYNEQFF. The CDR3 bases are TGTGCCAGCAGTGAAGTGGTCATACAGGACAGGTCCTACAATGAGCAGTTCTTC.

The chain couples TRBV7-8 to TRBJ2-3; 9 bases are a match to TRBD1. The V gene end was trimmed by 2 bases and the J gene end by 0 bases; junction bases not matched to a gene: 18. Germline values: CDR1 SGHVS, CDR2 FQNEAQ. The CDR3 runs to 21 residues. The CDR3 spells CASSLIRDRVSAGLSTDTQYF. The CDR3, as DNA: TGTGCCAGCAGCTTAATACGGGACAGGGTGTCCGCGGGACTTAGCACAGATACGCAGTATTTT.

The gene calls are TRBV5-1 and TRBJ2-7; 13 nucleotides line up with TRBD2. The J segment lost 4 bases and the V segment lost 0 bases, leaving 4 bases of the junction unmatched. CDR3 length equals 16 residues. Germline V gene lookup returns CDR1 SGHRS and CDR2 YFSETQ. The DNA of the CDR3 is TGCGCCAGCAGCTTGGGACTAGCGGGAGGACTATACGAGCAGTACTTC. This translates into CASSLGLAGGLYEQYF.

The chain is built from TRBV6-2 or TRBV6-3 and TRBJ2-7; D perhaps matches TRBD2 (5 bases). Germline V gene lookup returns CDR1 MNHEY and CDR2 SVGEGT. The CDR3 has 17 amino acids. V lost 1 base to trimming and J lost 3 bases, with 19 bases between them. The CDR3 loop reads CASSYFPRASGSYEQYF. The CDR3 region has the DNA TGTGCCAGCAGTTACTTCCCGAGGGCCAGCGGCAGCTACGAGCAGTACTTC.

The CDR3 DNA reads TGTGCCAGCAGCTTAGCGCTCGATTACGAGCAGTACTTC. Its protein product is CASSLALDYEQYF. This chain connects TRBV7-2 to TRBJ2-7; D gene ambiguous. Trimming stripped 0 bases from V and 4 bases from J, with 7 bases between. Germline CDR1 and CDR2: SGHTA and FQGNSA. The CDR3 covers 13 residues.